The rows below give T cell receptor beta chains drawn from one sample of a study of human T cells and chemical hapten exposure. TCRdb re-analysed the RACE reads in MiXCR, keeping a single row per CDR3 protein. The sample yields approximately 85,000 distinct CDR3 sequences, roughly a tenth seen once. Sequences were derived from whole blood, sampled in connection with sensitization to the hapten diphenylcyclopropenone (DPC). All receptors come from a woman in her 30s with alopecia areata. Some clones in this sample may be carry-over from other donors' samples. CDR3s leave out the opening cysteine and the closing phenylalanine or tryptophan. The size of a clone is reported for some rows only, either as once, few or many, or as a class for expanded clones.

V: TRBV30
size: -
CDR3: AGGNYGYT

V: TRBV10-3
size: many
CDR3: AISATRTGDHEQF

V: TRBV12-3/TRBV12-4
size: many
CDR3: ASSFGRGMQPQH

V: TRBV12-3/TRBV12-4
size: many
CDR3: ASSLAPLGQGTYNEQF

V: TRBV28
size: few
CDR3: ASRTTGTGASRSSYEQY

V: TRBV28
size: many
CDR3: ASMGQGTDTQY

V: TRBV3-1
size: few
CDR3: ASSRNRISNTGELF

V: TRBV7-2
size: few
CDR3: ASSLVVLDTGELF

V: TRBV28
size: few
CDR3: ASSPPVGQEV

V: TRBV7-9
size: many
CDR3: ASSPPAWGKSLDEQF

V: TRBV7-2
size: few
CDR3: ASSLEQMNTEAF

V: TRBV30
size: -
CDR3: AWSVSREAF

V: TRBV11-2
size: many
CDR3: ASSLDPLAVQETQY

V: TRBV6-5
size: -
CDR3: ASRRTGTGVDTQY

V: TRBV28
size: -
CDR3: ASSKRQGGGQETQY

V: TRBV29-1
size: -
CDR3: SVDRQGNGYT

V: TRBV7-2
size: many
CDR3: ASSRGLGSNQPQH

V: TRBV7-2
size: many
CDR3: ASSFTGGTEAF

V: TRBV7-3
size: many
CDR3: ASSMDSYSPLH

V: TRBV6-5
size: few
CDR3: ASSYRDPDTEAF

V: TRBV29-1
size: many
CDR3: SVQGEGPYEQY

V: TRBV28
size: many
CDR3: ASGHGGAGTDTQY

V: TRBV6-5
size: many
CDR3: ASSYTGDSGYT

V: TRBV3-1
size: many
CDR3: ASSQDAGPRRATQY

V: TRBV10-3
size: few
CDR3: AISESAGGGPQH

V: TRBV6-2/TRBV6-3
size: many
CDR3: ASSYGTGFGTGELF

V: TRBV5-4
size: -
CDR3: ASSLAGLAEQF

V: TRBV11-2
size: many
CDR3: ASSLNSARSYNEQF

V: TRBV2
size: many
CDR3: ASSEATGAPSSYEQY

V: TRBV11-3
size: few
CDR3: ASSPETGSDEKLF

V: TRBV5-1
size: many
CDR3: ASRAGTPNTEAF

V: TRBV19
size: many
CDR3: ASSPSGGANYGYT

V: TRBV18
size: many
CDR3: ASSPRSQGLVAGANVLT

V: TRBV5-6
size: many
CDR3: ASSLGVVTGNTIY

V: TRBV11-2
size: -
CDR3: ASSSGLAGHYEQY

V: TRBV28
size: many
CDR3: ASSLNRGGQPQH

V: TRBV7-2
size: many
CDR3: ASSLSSQDQPQH

V: TRBV28
size: many
CDR3: ASSNTGAVGYT

V: TRBV7-6
size: many
CDR3: ASSLRANYGYT

V: TRBV29-1
size: many
CDR3: SVEDSGEQF

V: TRBV6-1
size: many
CDR3: ASSEGQVQETQY

V: TRBV11-3
size: many
CDR3: ASSSGGVENIQY

V: TRBV11-2
size: -
CDR3: ASSLDRGTGTTDTQY

V: TRBV7-9
size: -
CDR3: ASSPPGTGTNEQF

V: TRBV7-2
size: many
CDR3: ASSPGAGGTYGYT

V: TRBV2
size: many
CDR3: ASRPGTASGYT

V: TRBV27
size: -
CDR3: ASIRFGQGPTYEQY

V: TRBV5-1
size: many
CDR3: ASSLDGHQPQH

V: TRBV20-1
size: -
CDR3: SARDIARVPYEQY

V: TRBV10-3
size: -
CDR3: AIRPGQPNEKLF

V: TRBV10-3
size: many
CDR3: AISRPGTSGGIPTGGELF

V: TRBV28
size: many
CDR3: ASSSPVTLAGDTDTQY

V: TRBV28
size: many
CDR3: ASSLGTGNTGELF